The text below deals with one T cell receptor (beta chain). No antigen is known for it. This sample was taken from a study of T cell responses to AZD1222 COVID-19 vaccine. Study-wide points: Unmutated variant regions are reportedly targeted by nearly half of spike-specific TCRs. A rise in Spike-specific TCR breadth and depth followed two AZD1222 doses.

Germline CDR1 is ENHRY and CDR2 is SYGVKD. The CDR3 totals 12 residues. Between the trimmed V and J ends, which lost 8 bases and 7 bases, there was a span of 15 bases. Measured with immunoSEQ multiplex PCR; TCRdb has only the in-frame clones, and not every one. The sample records some 88,000 clones, 90% being singletons. Sample: peripheral blood, taken 28 days after the second AZD1222 dose. The chain employs TRBV10-3 and TRBJ2-7, with D perhaps TRBD2 (7 bases). The clonotype was recovered from an adult who received the AZD1222 COVID-19 vaccine. CDR3 sequence reads: CAIGGADVEQYF. CDR3 DNA sequence: TGTGCCATCGGGGGGGCTGACGTGGAGCAGTACTTC.